One sample yielded the 13 T cell receptor beta chains listed below, sequenced in a study of T-cell reconstitution after alpha-beta-depleted transplantation in children. Unique molecular identifiers were incorporated when the TCRbeta library was constructed. TCRdb re-analysed the PCR reads in MiXCR, keeping a single row per CDR3 protein. The sample includes fewer than 700,000 distinct CDR3 sequences, 13% of them seen just once. The specimen was PBMCs, mostly from graft donor cells, collected 360 days after TCRalphabeta/CD19-depleted stem cell transplant. The receptor source for this set is a male patient aged 10 to 17 who had a stem cell transplant for acute myeloid leukemia, so the T cells may come from the graft donor.

This clonotype showed up just a few times. The J gene is TRBJ2-3, the V gene TRBV6-5; the D gene is possibly TRBD1 (6 bases). V was shortened by 0 bases and J by 5 bases, with 6 bases between the two germline ends. The CDR3 runs to 13 residues. The germline gives CDR1 MNHEY, CDR2 SVGAGI. The CDR3 DNA sequence: TGTGCCAGCAGTTACTCGGGACAAGATACGCAGTATTTT. Translated: CASSYSGQDTQYF.

This clonotype was recorded at least ten times. The chain employs TRBV9 and TRBJ2-7; TRBD2 matches 8 bases. The germline gives CDR1 SGDLS, CDR2 YYNGEE. Losses at the gene ends were 2 bases for V and 2 bases for J; bases not matched to a gene: 6. This CDR3 contains 15 residues. The CDR3 nucleotides are TGTGCCAGCAGCGTTTCGGCGGGAGGAGCCTACGAGCAGTACTTC. Its translation: CASSVSAGGAYEQYF.

A few counts support this clonotype. V and J are TRBV9 and TRBJ2-7; TRBD1 agrees at 11 bases. The CDR3 is 16 amino acids. Germline V gene lookup returns CDR1 SGDLS and CDR2 YYNGEE. Trimming cost V 0 bases and J 6 bases; bases outside gene matches: 8. The CDR3, as DNA: TGTGCCAGCAGCGTAGCTGAACGGACAGGGGGCGGCGAGCAGTACTTC. It is translated as CASSVAERTGGGEQYF.

This clonotype has just a few counts. This rearrangement joins TRBV5-1 to TRBJ2-7; D is possibly TRBD1 (7 bases). The CDR3 sequence is 15 residues long. Germline-derived CDR1 and CDR2 are SGHRS and YFSETQ. With 4 bases removed from V and 3 bases from J, the gap between germline ends came to 17 bases. CDR3 in amino acids: CASSVIQGTLYEQYF. The CDR3 DNA follows: TGCGCCAGCAGCGTGATACAGGGGACTCTCTACGAGCAGTACTTC.

This clonotype appeared a few times. V and J are TRBV11-2 and TRBJ2-3; D is unresolved. This CDR3 region has 17 residues. Deletions cut 0 bases from V and 2 bases from J, with 15 bases between. CDR1 and CDR2 from the germline V gene are SGHAT and FQNNGV. The CDR3 DNA reads TGTGCCAGCAGCTTAGAGCGCCGCCGGGTCTACACAGATACGCAGTATTTT. It encodes CASSLERRRVYTDTQYF.

The chain uses TRBV2 and TRBJ2-1; 12 positions match TRBD2. The CDR3 contains 18 residues. The ends lost 5 bases at V and 3 bases at J; junction bases unmatched: 11. CDR1 and CDR2 (germline): SNHLY, FYNNEI. As DNA, the CDR3 is TGTGCCAGCAGTTCGACCCCTACTAGCGGGAGGTTCTACAATGAGCAGTTCTTC. Its protein product is CASSSTPTSGRFYNEQFF. The full variable domain, with the rest looked up from reference TRBV2 and TRBJ2-1, is EPEVTQTPSHQVTQMGQEVILRCVPISNHLYFYWYRQILGQKVEFLVSFYNNEISEKSEIFDDQFSVERPDGSNFTLKIRSTKLEDSAMYFCASSSTPTSGRFYNEQFFGPGTRLTVL.

The chain carries TRBV20-1 and TRBJ1-5; TRBD1 might be the D (5 bases). Per the germline V gene, CDR1 is DFQATT and CDR2 is SNEGSKA (reference sequence). V dropped 7 bases and J dropped 2 bases, with 12 bases sitting between them. This CDR3 comprises 13 residues. The CDR3 loop reads CSGGIQGNQPQHF. CDR3 sequence (DNA): TGCAGTGGGGGCATCCAGGGCAATCAGCCCCAGCATTTT.

The J gene is TRBJ2-1, the V gene TRBV6-5; TRBD2 might be the D (5 bases). V lost 1 base and J lost 0, with 10 bases in between. This CDR3 region has 16 residues. CDR1 is MNHEY, CDR2 SVGAGI, per germline. CDR3 sequence reads: CASSYFLAGSYNEQFF. The CDR3 bases are TGTGCCAGCAGTTACTTCCTAGCCGGCTCCTACAATGAGCAGTTCTTC.

In its sample, this clonotype was seen a few times. V and J are TRBV5-6 and TRBJ2-5; 12 positions match TRBD2. The CDR3 consists of 16 residues. Germline CDR1 is SGHDT and CDR2 is YYEEEE. Trimming removed 0 bases from V and 4 bases from J; junction bases left unmatched: 4. Here the CDR3 reads CASSLARGLAGETQYF. DNA for the CDR3: TGTGCCAGCAGCTTGGCCAGGGGACTAGCGGGAGAGACCCAGTACTTC. Drawing the rest from reference TRBV5-6 and TRBJ2-5, the complete variable domain is DAGVTQSPTHLIKTRGQQVTLRCSPKSGHDTVSWYQQALGQGPQFIFQYYEEEERQRGNFPDRFSGHQFPNYSSELNVNALLLGDSALYLCASSLARGLAGETQYFGPGTRLLVL.

The chain carries TRBV24-1 and TRBJ2-7; D not resolved. Trimming pared 5 bases from V and 2 bases from J, leaving 12 bases between. Per germline, CDR1 KGHDR and CDR2 SFDVKD. The CDR3 covers 14 residues. CDR3 sequence (DNA): TGTGCCACCAGTGGATCTGGGCCTCCCTACGAGCAGTACTTC. It specifies CATSGSGPPYEQYF.

This chain links TRBV14 with TRBJ2-4; D remains unclear. Trimming took 2 bases from V and 6 from J, leaving 5 bases between them. The CDR3 consists of 12 residues. Germline CDR1 SGHDN, CDR2 FVKESK. The chain's CDR3 is CASSQWGNIQYF. The CDR3 DNA sequence: TGTGCCAGCAGCCAATGGGGAAACATTCAGTACTTC.

The V call is TRBV7-9, the J call TRBJ1-1; no definite D call. Trimming stripped 4 bases from V and 1 base from J, with 10 bases between. The CDR3 spans 14 residues. The germline V gene encodes CDR1 SEHNR and CDR2 FQNEAQ (reference sequence). Written as DNA, the CDR3 is TGTGCCAGCAGCTCCGGGGTGGAGAACACTGAAGCTTTCTTT. It translates to CASSSGVENTEAFF.

This clonotype was detected only a few times. The V and J genes are TRBV5-1 and TRBJ2-3, with 8 bases lining up with TRBD1. Germline V gene sequence: CDR1 SGHRS, CDR2 YFSETQ. Unmatched junction bases numbered 5, after V lost 3 bases and J lost 2 bases. The CDR3 runs 15 residues. The CDR3 protein is CASSWGDRNTDTQYF. The CDR3 nucleotides read TGCGCCAGCAGCTGGGGGGACAGGAACACAGATACGCAGTATTTT.